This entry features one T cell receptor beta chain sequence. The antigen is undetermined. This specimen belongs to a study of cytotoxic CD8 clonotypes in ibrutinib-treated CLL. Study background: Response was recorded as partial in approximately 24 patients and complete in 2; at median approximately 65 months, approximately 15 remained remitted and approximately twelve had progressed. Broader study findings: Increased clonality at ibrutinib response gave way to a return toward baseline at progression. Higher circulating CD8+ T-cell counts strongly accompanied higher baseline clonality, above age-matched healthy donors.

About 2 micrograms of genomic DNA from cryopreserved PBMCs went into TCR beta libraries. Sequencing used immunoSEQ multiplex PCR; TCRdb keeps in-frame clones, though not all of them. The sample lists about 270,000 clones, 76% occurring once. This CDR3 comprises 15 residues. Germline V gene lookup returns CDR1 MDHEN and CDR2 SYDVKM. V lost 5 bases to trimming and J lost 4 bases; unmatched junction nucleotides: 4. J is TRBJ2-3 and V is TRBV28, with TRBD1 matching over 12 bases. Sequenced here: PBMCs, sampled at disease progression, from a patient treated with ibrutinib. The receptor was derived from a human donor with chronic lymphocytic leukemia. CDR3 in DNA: TGTGCCAGCAGTCCGGGACAGGGGGCCTCAGATACGCAGTATTTT. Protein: CASSPGQGASDTQYF.